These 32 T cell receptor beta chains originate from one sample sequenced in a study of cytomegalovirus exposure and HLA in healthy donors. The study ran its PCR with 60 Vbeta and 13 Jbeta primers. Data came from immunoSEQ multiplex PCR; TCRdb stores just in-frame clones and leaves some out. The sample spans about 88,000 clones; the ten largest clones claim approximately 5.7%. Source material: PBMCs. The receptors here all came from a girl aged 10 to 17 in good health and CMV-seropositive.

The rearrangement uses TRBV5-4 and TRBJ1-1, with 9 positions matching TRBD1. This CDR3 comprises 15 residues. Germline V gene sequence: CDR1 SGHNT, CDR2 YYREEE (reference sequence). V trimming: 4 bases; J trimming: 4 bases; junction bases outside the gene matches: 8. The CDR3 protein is CASSPRTGAITEAFF. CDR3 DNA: TGTGCCAGCAGCCCAAGGACAGGGGCAATCACTGAAGCTTTCTTT.

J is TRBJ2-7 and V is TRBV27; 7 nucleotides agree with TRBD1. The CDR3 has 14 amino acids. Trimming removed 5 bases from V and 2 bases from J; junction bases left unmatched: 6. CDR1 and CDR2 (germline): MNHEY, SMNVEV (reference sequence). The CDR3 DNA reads TGTGCCAGCAGTGACGGGGACAGTCCCTACGAGCAGTACTTC. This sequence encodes CASSDGDSPYEQYF.

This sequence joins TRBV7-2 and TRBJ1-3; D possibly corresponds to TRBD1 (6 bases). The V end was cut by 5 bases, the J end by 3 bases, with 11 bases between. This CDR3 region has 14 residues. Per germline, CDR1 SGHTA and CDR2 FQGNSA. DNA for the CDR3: TGTGCCAGCAGCAAGGGGGGGGGTGGAAACACCATATATTTT. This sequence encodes CASSKGGGGNTIYF.

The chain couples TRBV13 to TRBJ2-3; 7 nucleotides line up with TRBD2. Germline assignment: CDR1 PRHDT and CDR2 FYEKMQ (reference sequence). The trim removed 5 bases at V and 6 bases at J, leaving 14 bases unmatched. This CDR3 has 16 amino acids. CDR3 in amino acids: CASSAPRTRNDDTQYF. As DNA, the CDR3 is TGTGCCAGCAGCGCCCCCAGGACTAGAAATGACGATACGCAGTATTTT.

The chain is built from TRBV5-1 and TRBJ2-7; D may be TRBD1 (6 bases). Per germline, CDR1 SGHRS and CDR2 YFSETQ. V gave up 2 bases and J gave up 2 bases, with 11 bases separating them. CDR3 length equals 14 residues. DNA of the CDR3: TGCGCCAGCAGCTTTGCAGGGGTCCCCTACGAGCAGTACTTC. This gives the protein CASSFAGVPYEQYF.

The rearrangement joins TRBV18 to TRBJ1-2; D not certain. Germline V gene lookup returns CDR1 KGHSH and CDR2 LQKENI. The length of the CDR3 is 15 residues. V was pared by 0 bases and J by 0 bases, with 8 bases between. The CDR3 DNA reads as TGTGCCAGCTCACCACCGGGCACGGCTAACTATGGCTACACCTTC. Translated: CASSPPGTANYGYTF.

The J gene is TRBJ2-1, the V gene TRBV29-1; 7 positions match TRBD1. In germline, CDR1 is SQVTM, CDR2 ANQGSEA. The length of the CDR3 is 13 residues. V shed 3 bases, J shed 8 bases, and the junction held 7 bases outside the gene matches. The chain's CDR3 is CSVDLTGSDEQFF. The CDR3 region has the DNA TGCAGCGTTGACCTGACAGGGTCCGATGAGCAGTTCTTC.

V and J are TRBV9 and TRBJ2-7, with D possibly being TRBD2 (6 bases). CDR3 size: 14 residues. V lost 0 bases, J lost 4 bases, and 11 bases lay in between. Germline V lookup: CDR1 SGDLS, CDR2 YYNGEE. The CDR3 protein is CASSVVPGGYEQYF. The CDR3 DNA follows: TGTGCCAGCAGCGTAGTCCCCGGGGGATACGAGCAGTACTTC.

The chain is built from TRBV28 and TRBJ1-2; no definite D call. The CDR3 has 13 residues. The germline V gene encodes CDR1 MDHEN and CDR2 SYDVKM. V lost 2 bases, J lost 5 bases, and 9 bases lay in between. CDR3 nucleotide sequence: TGTGCCAGCAGTTTAGACAAAGTATATGGCTACACCTTC. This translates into CASSLDKVYGYTF.

CDR3 sequence (DNA): TGTGCCAGCAGCCCCAGTGATCCAGCGCTTACTAACTATGGCTACACCTTC. Its protein is CASSPSDPALTNYGYTF. The chain employs TRBV7-9 and TRBJ1-2; D call uncertain. Trimming pared 5 bases from V and 0 bases from J, leaving 19 bases between. Germline values: CDR1 SEHNR, CDR2 FQNEAQ (reference sequence). This CDR3 is 17 amino acids long.

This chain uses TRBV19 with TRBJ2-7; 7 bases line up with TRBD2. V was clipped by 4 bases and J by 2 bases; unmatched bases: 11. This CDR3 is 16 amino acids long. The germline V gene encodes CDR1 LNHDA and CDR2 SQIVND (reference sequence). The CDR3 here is CASSKLGGGVAYEQYF. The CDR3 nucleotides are TGTGCCAGTAGTAAACTGGGCGGGGGTGTCGCCTACGAGCAGTACTTC.

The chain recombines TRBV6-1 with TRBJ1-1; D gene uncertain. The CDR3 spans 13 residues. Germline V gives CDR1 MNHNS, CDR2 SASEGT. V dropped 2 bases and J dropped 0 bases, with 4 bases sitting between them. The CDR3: CASSEHVNTEAFF. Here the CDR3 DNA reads TGTGCCAGCAGTGAACATGTGAACACTGAAGCTTTCTTT.

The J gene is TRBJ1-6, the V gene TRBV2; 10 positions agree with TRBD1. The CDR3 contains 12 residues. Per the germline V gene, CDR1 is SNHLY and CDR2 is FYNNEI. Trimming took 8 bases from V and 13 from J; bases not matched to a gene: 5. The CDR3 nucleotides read TGTGCCAGCTCCGGGACAGGGGCCCCCCTCCACTTT. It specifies CASSGTGAPLHF.

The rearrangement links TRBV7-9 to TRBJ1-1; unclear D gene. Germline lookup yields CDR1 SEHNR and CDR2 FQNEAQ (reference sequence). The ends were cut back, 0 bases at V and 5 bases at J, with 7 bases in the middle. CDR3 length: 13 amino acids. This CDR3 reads CASSLAEVTEAFF. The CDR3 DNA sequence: TGTGCCAGCAGCTTAGCGGAGGTGACTGAAGCTTTCTTT.

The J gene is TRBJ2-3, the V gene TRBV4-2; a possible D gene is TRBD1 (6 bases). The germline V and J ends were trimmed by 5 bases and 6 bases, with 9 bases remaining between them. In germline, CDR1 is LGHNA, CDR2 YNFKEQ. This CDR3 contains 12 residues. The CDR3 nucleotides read TGTGCCAGCAGCTACAGGGACGATACGCAGTATTTT. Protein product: CASSYRDDTQYF.

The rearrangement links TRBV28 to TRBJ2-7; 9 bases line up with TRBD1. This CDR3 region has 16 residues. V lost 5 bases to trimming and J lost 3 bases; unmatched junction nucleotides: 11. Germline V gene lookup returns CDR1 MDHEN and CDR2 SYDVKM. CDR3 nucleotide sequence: TGTGCCAGCAGTCCTACCCCCGACAGGGGGGGCTACGAGCAGTACGTC. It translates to CASSPTPDRGGYEQYV.

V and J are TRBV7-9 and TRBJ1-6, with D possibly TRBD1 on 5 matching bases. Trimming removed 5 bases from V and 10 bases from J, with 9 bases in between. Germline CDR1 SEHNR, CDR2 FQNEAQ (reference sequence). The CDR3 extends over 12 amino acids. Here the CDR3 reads CASSEGVSPLHF. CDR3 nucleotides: TGTGCCAGCAGCGAAGGGGTCTCACCCCTCCACTTT.

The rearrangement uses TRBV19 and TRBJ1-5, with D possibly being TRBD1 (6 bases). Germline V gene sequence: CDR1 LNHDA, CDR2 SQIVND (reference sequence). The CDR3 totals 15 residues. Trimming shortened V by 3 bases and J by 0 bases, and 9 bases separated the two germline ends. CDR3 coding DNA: TGTGCCAGTAGTATCGGACAGTTTAGCAATCAGCCCCAGCATTTT. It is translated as CASSIGQFSNQPQHF.

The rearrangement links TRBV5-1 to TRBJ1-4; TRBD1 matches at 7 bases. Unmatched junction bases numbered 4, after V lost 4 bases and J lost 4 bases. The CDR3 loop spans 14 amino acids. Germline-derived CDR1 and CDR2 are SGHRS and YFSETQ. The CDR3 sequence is CASSPGTDNEKLFF. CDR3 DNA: TGCGCCAGCAGCCCCGGGACAGATAATGAAAAACTGTTTTTT. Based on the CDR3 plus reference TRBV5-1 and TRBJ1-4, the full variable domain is KAGVTQTPRYLIKTRGQQVTLSCSPISGHRSVSWYQQTPGQGLQFLFEYFSETQRNKGNFPGRFSGRQFSNSRSEMNVSTLELGDSALYLCASSPGTDNEKLFFGSGTQLSVL.

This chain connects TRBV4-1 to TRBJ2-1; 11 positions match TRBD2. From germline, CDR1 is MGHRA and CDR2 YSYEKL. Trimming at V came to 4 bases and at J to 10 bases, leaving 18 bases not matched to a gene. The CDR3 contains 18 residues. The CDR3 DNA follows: TGCGCCAGCAGCCCCTCCAGGGGGCTAGCGGGGGGAAACCGGGAGCAGTTCTTC. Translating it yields CASSPSRGLAGGNREQFF.

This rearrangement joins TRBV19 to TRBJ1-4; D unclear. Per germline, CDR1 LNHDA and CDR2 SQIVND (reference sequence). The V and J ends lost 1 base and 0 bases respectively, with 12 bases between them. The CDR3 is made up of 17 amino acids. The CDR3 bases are TGTGCCAGTAGTATAGGGCAGGTTTGGGCAACTAATGAAAAACTGTTTTTT. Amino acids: CASSIGQVWATNEKLFF.

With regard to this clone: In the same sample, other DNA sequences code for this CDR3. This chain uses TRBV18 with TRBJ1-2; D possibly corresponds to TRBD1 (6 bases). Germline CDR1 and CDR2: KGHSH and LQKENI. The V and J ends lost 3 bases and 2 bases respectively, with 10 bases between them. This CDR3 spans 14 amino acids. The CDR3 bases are TGTGCCAGCTCACCCGCTGGGGGCAACTATGGCTACACCTTC. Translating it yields CASSPAGGNYGYTF.

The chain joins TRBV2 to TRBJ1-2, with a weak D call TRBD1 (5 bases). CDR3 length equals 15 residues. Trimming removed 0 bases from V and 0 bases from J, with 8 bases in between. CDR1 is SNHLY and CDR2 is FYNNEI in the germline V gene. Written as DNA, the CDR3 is TGTGCCAGCAGTGAAGCGCTGACAGCTAACTATGGCTACACCTTC. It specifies CASSEALTANYGYTF.

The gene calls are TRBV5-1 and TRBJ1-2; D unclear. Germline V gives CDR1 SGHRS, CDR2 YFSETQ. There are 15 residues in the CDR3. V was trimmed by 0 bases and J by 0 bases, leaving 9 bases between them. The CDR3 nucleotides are TGCGCCAGCAGCTTGGGGCGGAACACTAACTATGGCTACACCTTC. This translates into CASSLGRNTNYGYTF.

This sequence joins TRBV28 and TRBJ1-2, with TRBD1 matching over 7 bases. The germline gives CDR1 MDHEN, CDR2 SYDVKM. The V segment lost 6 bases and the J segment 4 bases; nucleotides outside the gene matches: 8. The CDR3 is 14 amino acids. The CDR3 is CASRNTGDAYGYTF. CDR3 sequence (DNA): TGTGCCAGCAGGAATACAGGGGATGCCTATGGCTACACCTTC.

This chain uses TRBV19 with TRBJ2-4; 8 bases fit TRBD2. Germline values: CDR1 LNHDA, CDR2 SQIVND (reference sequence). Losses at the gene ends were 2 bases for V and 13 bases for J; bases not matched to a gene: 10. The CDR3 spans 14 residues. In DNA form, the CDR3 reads TGTGCCAGTAGTATAAGGGGAGGTAGCGGGGCCCAGTACTTC. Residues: CASSIRGGSGAQYF.

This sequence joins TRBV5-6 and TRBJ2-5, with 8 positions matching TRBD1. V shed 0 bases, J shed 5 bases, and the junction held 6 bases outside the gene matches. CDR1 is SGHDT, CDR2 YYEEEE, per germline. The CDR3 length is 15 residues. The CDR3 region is CASSLALDREETQYF. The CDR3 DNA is TGTGCCAGCAGCTTGGCCTTGGACAGGGAGGAGACCCAGTACTTC.

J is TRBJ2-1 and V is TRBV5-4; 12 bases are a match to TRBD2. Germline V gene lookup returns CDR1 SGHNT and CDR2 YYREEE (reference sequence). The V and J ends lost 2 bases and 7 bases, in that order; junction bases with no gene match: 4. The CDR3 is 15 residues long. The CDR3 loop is CASSFQGLAGNEQFF. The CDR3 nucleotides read TGTGCCAGCAGCTTCCAGGGACTAGCGGGTAATGAGCAGTTCTTC.

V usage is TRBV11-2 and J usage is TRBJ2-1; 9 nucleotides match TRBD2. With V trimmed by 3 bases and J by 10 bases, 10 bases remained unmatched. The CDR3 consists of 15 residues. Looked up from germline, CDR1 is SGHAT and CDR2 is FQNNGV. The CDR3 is CASSFGGGASGEQFF. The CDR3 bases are TGTGCCAGCAGCTTCGGCGGGGGGGCCTCAGGGGAGCAGTTCTTC.

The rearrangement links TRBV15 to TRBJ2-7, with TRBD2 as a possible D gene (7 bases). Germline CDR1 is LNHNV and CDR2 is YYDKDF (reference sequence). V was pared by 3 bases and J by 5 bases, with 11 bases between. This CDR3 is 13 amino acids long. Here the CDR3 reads CATSSGRGDEQYF. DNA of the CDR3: TGTGCCACCAGCAGTGGGAGGGGGGACGAGCAGTACTTC.

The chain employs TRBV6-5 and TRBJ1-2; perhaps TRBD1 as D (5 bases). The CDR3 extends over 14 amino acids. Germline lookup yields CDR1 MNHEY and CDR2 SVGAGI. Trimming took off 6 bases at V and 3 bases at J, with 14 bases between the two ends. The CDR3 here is CASRLSGRDYGYTF. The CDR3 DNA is TGTGCCAGCAGACTGTCAGGGCGCGACTATGGCTACACCTTC.

In DNA form, the CDR3 reads TGTGCCAGCAGCTGGGGCGTTGAGGCCTACGAGCAGTACTTC. Encoded protein: CASSWGVEAYEQYF. The gene calls are TRBV5-4 and TRBJ2-7, with D possibly matching TRBD1 (5 bases). With 3 bases removed from V and 2 bases from J, the gap between germline ends came to 12 bases. Germline values: CDR1 SGHNT, CDR2 YYREEE (reference sequence). The CDR3 covers 14 residues.